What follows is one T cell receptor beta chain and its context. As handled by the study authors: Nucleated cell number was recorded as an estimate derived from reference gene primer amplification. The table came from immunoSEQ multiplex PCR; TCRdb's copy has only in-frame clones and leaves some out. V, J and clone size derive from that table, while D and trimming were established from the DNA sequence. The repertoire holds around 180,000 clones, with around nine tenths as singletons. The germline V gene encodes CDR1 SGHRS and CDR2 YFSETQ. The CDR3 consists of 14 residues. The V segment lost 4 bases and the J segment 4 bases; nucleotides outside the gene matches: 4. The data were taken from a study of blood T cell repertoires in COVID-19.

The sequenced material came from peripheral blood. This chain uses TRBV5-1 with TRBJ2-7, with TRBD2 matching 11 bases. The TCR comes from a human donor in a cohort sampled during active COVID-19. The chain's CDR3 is CASSPGTSGYEQYF. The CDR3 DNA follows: TGCGCCAGCAGCCCCGGGACTAGCGGTTACGAGCAGTACTTC.